Presented here are 9 T cell receptor beta chains from one specimen sequenced in a study of vaccination effects on CD4 cells after COVID-19. No antigens are known for them. Culture proceeded for more than 8 days, and CD4+ T cells were then isolated. Each participant was administered two doses of either the BNT162b2 or the mRNA-1273 vaccine. Method: immunoSEQ multiplex PCR; TCRdb's copy keeps in-frame clones and lacks some. Among tens of thousands of clones, about 67% were seen once, and the ten largest hold about 2%. The sequencing here drew on CD4+ T cells from PBMCs cultured without peptide, taken after COVID-19 vaccination. All receptors come from a human donor who received a COVID-19 vaccine.

This clone was picked up a small number of times. The CDR3 is CASRWGETGELFF. As DNA, the CDR3 is TGTGCCAGCAGATGGGGTGAGACCGGGGAGCTGTTTTTT. J is TRBJ2-2 and V is TRBV7-3; D gene ambiguous. Germline V CDR1 and CDR2: SGHTA, FQGTGA. CDR3 length: 13 amino acids. Trimming stripped 6 bases from V and 5 bases from J, with 10 bases between.

The genes are TRBV6-1 and TRBJ2-7; no firm D call. Per the germline V gene, CDR1 is MNHNS and CDR2 is SASEGT. CDR3 length equals 13 residues. V lost 2 bases to trimming and J lost 2 bases, with 7 bases between them. The CDR3 nucleotides are TGTGCCAGCAGTGAAACAGTCCCCTACGAGCAGTACGTC. Translating gives CASSETVPYEQYV.

The chain combines TRBV19 with TRBJ1-1, with D unresolved. CDR3 length: 14 amino acids. V lost 0 bases and J lost 5, with 10 bases in between. Germline CDR1 reads LNHDA; CDR2 reads SQIVND (reference sequence). CDR3 protein: CASSIDFGGTEAFF. In nucleotides, the CDR3 is TGTGCCAGTAGTATAGATTTTGGAGGGACTGAAGCTTTCTTT.

V is TRBV4-2 and J is TRBJ2-5, with D tentatively TRBD1 (5 bases). V shed 0 bases and J shed 5 bases, with 10 bases lying between them. The CDR3 spans 14 residues. Germline loops: CDR1 LGHNA, CDR2 YNFKEQ. DNA for the CDR3: TGTGCCAGCAGCCAAGAGCAGGGAAGGGAGACCCAGTACTTC. Translation: CASSQEQGRETQYF.

J is TRBJ1-4 and V is TRBV7-9; 10 bases are shared with TRBD1. There are 15 residues in the CDR3. Germline assignment: CDR1 SEHNR and CDR2 FQNEAQ (reference sequence). With 2 bases clipped from V and 6 bases from J, the junction kept 3 bases outside the gene matches. The CDR3 DNA is TGTGCCAGCAGCTTAATCGGGACAGGGGATGAAAAACTGTTTTTT. As protein: CASSLIGTGDEKLFF.

The chain joins TRBV5-1 to TRBJ1-2, with no clear D. Trimming took 2 bases from V and 5 from J, leaving 13 bases between them. This CDR3 comprises 14 residues. Germline V lookup: CDR1 SGHRS, CDR2 YFSETQ. For the CDR3, the DNA is TGCGCCAGCAGCTTCAATGGTGTGGAGTATGGCTACACCTTC. Its translation: CASSFNGVEYGYTF. Full variable domain (outside the CDR3, taken from reference TRBV5-1 and TRBJ1-2): KAGVTQTPRYLIKTRGQQVTLSCSPISGHRSVSWYQQTPGQGLQFLFEYFSETQRNKGNFPGRFSGRQFSNSRSEMNVSTLELGDSALYLCASSFNGVEYGYTFGSGTRLTVV.

This rearrangement joins TRBV19 to TRBJ1-1; D remains unclear. The CDR3 length is 12 residues. Germline V CDR1 and CDR2: LNHDA, SQIVND (reference sequence). V was pared by 8 bases and J by 1 base, with 8 bases between. The DNA for the CDR3 is TGTGCCAGTCTGAACAGGAACACTGAAGCTTTCTTT. Translated: CASLNRNTEAFF.

This clone was recorded only once. The J gene is TRBJ1-5, the V gene TRBV28; no firm D call. This CDR3 comprises 16 residues. The germline CDR1 and CDR2 sequences are MDHEN and SYDVKM. V lost 5 bases and J 0 bases, leaving 14 bases between the germline ends. CDR3 nucleotides: TGTGCCAGCAGTGTCGCGGGAGGCTATAGCAATCAGCCCCAGCATTTT. This sequence encodes CASSVAGGYSNQPQHF.

The V and J genes are TRBV27 and TRBJ1-1; 7 bases line up with TRBD1. Germline V CDR1 and CDR2: MNHEY, SMNVEV (reference sequence). This CDR3 has 17 amino acids. The junction had 19 bases not matched to a gene; V was cut back by 5 bases and J by 7 bases. In DNA, the CDR3 is TGTGCCAGCAGTCCACGGACAGGCCCTTCTGGGACTAGTGAAGCTTTCTTT. This encodes CASSPRTGPSGTSEAFF.